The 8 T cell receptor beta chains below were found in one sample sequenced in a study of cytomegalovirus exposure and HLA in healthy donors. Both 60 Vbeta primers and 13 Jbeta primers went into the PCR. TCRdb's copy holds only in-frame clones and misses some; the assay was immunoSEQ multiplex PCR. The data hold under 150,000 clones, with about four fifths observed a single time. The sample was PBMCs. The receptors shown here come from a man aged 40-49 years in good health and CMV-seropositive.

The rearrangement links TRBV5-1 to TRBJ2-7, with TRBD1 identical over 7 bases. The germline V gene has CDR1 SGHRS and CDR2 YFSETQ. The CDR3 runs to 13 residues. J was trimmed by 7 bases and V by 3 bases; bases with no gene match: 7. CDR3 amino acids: CASSWGQMGEQYF. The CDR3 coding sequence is TGCGCCAGCAGCTGGGGACAGATGGGGGAGCAGTACTTC.

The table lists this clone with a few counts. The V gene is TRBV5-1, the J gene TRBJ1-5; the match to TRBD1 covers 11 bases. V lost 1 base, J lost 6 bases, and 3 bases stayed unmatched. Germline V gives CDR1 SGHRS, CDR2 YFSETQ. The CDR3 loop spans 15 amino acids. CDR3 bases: TGCGCCAGCAGCTTGACCGGGACAGGGGGTCAGCCCCAGCATTTT. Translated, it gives CASSLTGTGGQPQHF.

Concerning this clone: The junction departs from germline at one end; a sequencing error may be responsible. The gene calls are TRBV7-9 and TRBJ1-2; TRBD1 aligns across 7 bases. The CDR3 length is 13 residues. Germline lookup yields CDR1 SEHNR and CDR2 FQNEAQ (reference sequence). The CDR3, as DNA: TGTTCCAGCAGCTTAGCCAGGGGGTATGGCTACACCTTC. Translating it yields CSSSLARGYGYTF.

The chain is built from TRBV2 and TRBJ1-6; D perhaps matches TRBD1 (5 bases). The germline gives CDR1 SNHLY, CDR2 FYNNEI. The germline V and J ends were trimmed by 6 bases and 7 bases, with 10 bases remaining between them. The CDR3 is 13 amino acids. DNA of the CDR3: TGTGCCAGCAGAGACAGAGAAAATTCACCCCTCCACTTT. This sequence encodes CASRDRENSPLHF.

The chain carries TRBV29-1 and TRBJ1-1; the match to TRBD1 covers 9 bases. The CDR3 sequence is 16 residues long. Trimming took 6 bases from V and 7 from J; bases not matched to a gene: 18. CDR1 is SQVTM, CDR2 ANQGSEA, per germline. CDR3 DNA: TGCAGCGTAGAAAAACCAAACCCAGGGGGACAGGGTGAAGCTTTCTTT. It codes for CSVEKPNPGGQGEAFF.

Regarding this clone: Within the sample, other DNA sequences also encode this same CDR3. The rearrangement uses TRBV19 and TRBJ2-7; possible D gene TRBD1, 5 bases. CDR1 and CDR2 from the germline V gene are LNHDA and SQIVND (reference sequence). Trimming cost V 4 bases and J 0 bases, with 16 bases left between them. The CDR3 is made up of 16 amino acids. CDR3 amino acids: CASSTPVTARSYEQYF. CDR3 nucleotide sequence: TGTGCCAGTAGTACCCCCGTGACAGCGCGCTCCTACGAGCAGTACTTC.

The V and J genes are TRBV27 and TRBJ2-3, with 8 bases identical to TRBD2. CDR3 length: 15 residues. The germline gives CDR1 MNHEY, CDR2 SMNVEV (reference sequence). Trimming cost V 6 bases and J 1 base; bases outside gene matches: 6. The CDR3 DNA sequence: TGTGCCAGCAGCCGGGGGGGGGCGGGCACAGATACGCAGTATTTT. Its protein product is CASSRGGAGTDTQYF.

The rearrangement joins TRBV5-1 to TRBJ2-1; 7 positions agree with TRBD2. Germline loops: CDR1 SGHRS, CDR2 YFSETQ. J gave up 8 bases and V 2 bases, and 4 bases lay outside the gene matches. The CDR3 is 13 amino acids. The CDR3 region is CASSFSGAYEQFF. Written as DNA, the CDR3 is TGCGCCAGCAGCTTCAGCGGGGCTTATGAGCAGTTCTTC.